The clone carrying this TCR beta chain has a handful of counts. TCRdb fed the 5' RACE reads into MiXCR, producing one record per CDR3 protein. Altogether almost 550,000 distinct CDR3 sequences are present, approximately 20% being singletons, with the ten largest covering about an eighth. With 1 base clipped from V and 0 bases from J, the junction kept 9 bases outside the gene matches. CDR3 length: 17 residues. The sample originates from a study of T-cell memory formation after mild COVID-19. The TCR was taken from an adult woman who had mild COVID-19 (a few samples of this study predate the infection). Cell type and time point are not known. The V call is TRBV12-3 or TRBV12-4, the J call TRBJ2-7; 7 nucleotides agree with TRBD1. Specimen: PBMCs or a T cell subset sorted from them (not recorded which). CDR3 coding DNA: TGTGCCAGCAGTTTAGGACAGGGTTCACACAGCTCCTACGAGCAGTACTTC. Its protein is CASSLGQGSHSSYEQYF.